The sequence of this T cell receptor beta chain was determined in a study of graft-versus-host responses after intestinal transplantation. As regards this clone: Its antigen is as yet unknown.

Findings and limits, study-wide: The authors found GvH clones in recipient marrow, some appearing first in ileum or blood.

Germline CDR1 and CDR2: LNHDA and SQIVND (reference sequence). This CDR3 contains 14 residues. V shed 9 bases, J shed 6 bases, and the junction held 10 bases outside the gene matches. Assay: immunoSEQ multiplex PCR; the TCRdb copy retains only in-frame clones and omits some. The data contain about 28,000 clones, roughly 80% of them singletons. This chain uses TRBV19 with TRBJ1-5; 8 nucleotides line up with TRBD1. The TCR comes from a human donor who received an intestinal transplant. Sequences were derived from unstimulated CD8+ T cells sorted from spleen or lymph node cells, sampled before intestinal transplant. Written as DNA, the CDR3 is TGTGCCAGAAAGGACAGGGTAAGGGGTCAGCCCCAGCATTTT. As protein: CARKDRVRGQPQHF.